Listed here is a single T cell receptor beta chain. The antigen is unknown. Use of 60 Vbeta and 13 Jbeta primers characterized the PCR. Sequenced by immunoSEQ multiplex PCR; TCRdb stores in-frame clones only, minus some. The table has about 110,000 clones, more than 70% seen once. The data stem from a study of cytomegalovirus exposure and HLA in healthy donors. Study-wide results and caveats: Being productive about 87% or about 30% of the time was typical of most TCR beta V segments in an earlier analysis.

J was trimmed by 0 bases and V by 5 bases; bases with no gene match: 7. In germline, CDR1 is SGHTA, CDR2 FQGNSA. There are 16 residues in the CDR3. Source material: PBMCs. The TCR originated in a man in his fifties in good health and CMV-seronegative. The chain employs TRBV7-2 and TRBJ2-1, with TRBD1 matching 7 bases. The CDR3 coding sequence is TGTGCCAGCAGCCCCCGGGGACAGATCTCCTACAATGAGCAGTTCTTC. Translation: CASSPRGQISYNEQFF.